The sequence of this T cell receptor beta chain was determined in a study of T cell changes during pregnancy in multiple sclerosis. This CDR3 comprises 14 residues. Per germline, CDR1 LNHDA and CDR2 SQIVND (reference sequence). Deletions cut 7 bases from V and 6 bases from J, with 18 bases between. Assay: immunoSEQ multiplex PCR; the TCRdb copy retains only in-frame clones and omits some. The table records 20,000 to 25,000 clones, around 89% of them present only once. This clonotype originated in a female donor with multiple sclerosis, enrolled in a pregnancy study. Sequencing used CD8+ T cells from peripheral blood mononuclear cells, obtained in the first trimester of pregnancy. The V and J genes are TRBV19 and TRBJ1-2; D gene uncertain. In DNA, the CDR3 is TGTGCCAGTACCATGGGAGGGCCGGAGAATGGCTACACCTTC. Translation: CASTMGGPENGYTF.